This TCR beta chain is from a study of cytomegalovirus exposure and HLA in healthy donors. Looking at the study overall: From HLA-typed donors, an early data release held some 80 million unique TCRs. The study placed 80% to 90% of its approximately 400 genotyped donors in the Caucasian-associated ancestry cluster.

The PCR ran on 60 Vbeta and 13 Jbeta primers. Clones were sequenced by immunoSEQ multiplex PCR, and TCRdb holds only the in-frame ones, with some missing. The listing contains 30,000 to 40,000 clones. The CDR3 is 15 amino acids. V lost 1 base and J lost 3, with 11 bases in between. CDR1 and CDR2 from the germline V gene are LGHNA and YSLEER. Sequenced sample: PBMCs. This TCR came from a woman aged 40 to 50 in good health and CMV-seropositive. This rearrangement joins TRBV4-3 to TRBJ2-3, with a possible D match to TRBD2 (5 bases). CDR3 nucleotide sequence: TGCGCCAGCAGCCAAGCTCCGGGAAAAACAGATACGCAGTATTTT. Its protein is CASSQAPGKTDTQYF.